This TCR beta chain was sequenced for a study of low-dose radiotherapy and immunotherapy resistance in tumors. Time point described: before trial treatment. Tumors of eligible patients were advanced, solid and lacking tumor-infiltrating lymphocytes. This clonotype was seen just once. A much more abundant neighbour one base away suggests this may be a read error. Gene-specific TRAV and TRBV primers were used for first-strand cDNA, covering alpha and beta chains. TCRs underwent roughly 19 PCR cycles of amplification with a constant-region primer and V-primer adapter. TCRdb reprocessed the reads via MiXCR and lists one record per CDR3 protein. The table shows around 36,000 distinct CDR3 sequences, with 31% occurring only once. Per germline, CDR1 LNHDA and CDR2 SQIVND (reference sequence). This CDR3 is 13 amino acids long. Trimming took off 4 bases at V and 7 bases at J, with 11 bases between the two ends.

Specimen: PBMCs, collected before treatment. The chain recombines TRBV19 with TRBJ2-1, with D unclear. The origin of this receptor is a male donor with gallbladder cancer. CDR3 sequence: CASSRWTRNEQFF. For the CDR3, the DNA is TGTGCCAGTAGTAGGTGGACGAGAAATGAGCAGTTCTTC.